This passage covers 21 T cell receptor beta chains from one sample sequenced in a study of cytomegalovirus exposure and HLA in healthy donors. PCR used 60 Vbeta primers and 13 Jbeta primers. Data came from immunoSEQ multiplex PCR; TCRdb stores just in-frame clones and leaves some out. The data contain just over 150,000 clones, roughly 82% of them singletons. Sequencing was carried out using PBMCs. The receptors here all came from a woman aged 45-65 years in good health and CMV-seropositive.

V usage is TRBV18 and J usage is TRBJ2-7; 8 nucleotides agree with TRBD2. The CDR3 loop spans 14 amino acids. The V gene's germline CDR1 is KGHSH and CDR2 LQKENI. After removal of 4 bases from V and 0 bases from J, the junction contained 2 bases not matched to a gene. Here the CDR3 DNA reads TGTGCCAGCTCACTAGCGGGGACCTCCTACGAGCAGTACTTC. It yields the protein CASSLAGTSYEQYF.

The chain employs TRBV4-1 and TRBJ1-2, with TRBD1 identical over 8 bases. Looked up from germline, CDR1 is MGHRA and CDR2 is YSYEKL. The CDR3 loop spans 17 amino acids. The V gene end was trimmed by 0 bases and the J gene end by 6 bases; junction bases not matched to a gene: 12. For the CDR3, the DNA is TGCGCCAGCAGCCAAGATTCCACAGGGGGATTTTCTAATGGCTACACCTTC. Protein sequence: CASSQDSTGGFSNGYTF.

The J gene is TRBJ2-5, the V gene TRBV4-1, with TRBD1 as a possible D gene (5 bases). The CDR3 sequence is 13 residues long. CDR1 is MGHRA, CDR2 YSYEKL, per germline. Trimming removed 8 bases at V and 5 bases at J, with 15 bases between. CDR3 amino acids: CASARDRRETQYF. CDR3 in DNA: TGCGCCAGCGCGAGAGACAGAAGGGAGACCCAGTACTTC.

The V and J genes are TRBV7-9 and TRBJ1-4; 12 nucleotides line up with TRBD1. The V and J ends lost 7 bases and 7 bases, in that order; junction bases with no gene match: 10. CDR1 and CDR2 (germline): SEHNR, FQNEAQ (reference sequence). The CDR3 is 16 amino acids. CDR3 DNA: TGTGCCAGCACCCGGGGACAGGGGGCGACGGGTGAAAAACTGTTTTTT. Residues: CASTRGQGATGEKLFF.

This clone came up once. CDR3 DNA sequence: TGTGCCAGAAGCTTATCCCAGGGGCATCTTCCTGGAAACACCATATATTTT. It is translated as CARSLSQGHLPGNTIYF. The chain is built from TRBV7-5 and TRBJ1-3; the table gives TRBD1 as D, unverified against the DNA. TRBV7-5 is listed as a pseudogene. This CDR3 has 17 residues.

V usage is TRBV7-8 and J usage is TRBJ2-1, with a weak D call TRBD1 (6 bases). Germline values: CDR1 SGHVS, CDR2 FQNEAQ. The CDR3 is 16 amino acids. Trimming removed 5 bases at V and 12 bases at J, with 26 bases between. Here the CDR3 DNA reads TGTGCCAGCAGCCTTTATCAAACTACACAGGGCACGGGGCAGTTCTTC. Its translation: CASSLYQTTQGTGQFF.

The V and J genes are TRBV5-4 and TRBJ2-3; 8 nucleotides line up with TRBD1. Germline CDR1 and CDR2: SGHNT and YYREEE (reference sequence). J was trimmed by 4 bases and V by 2 bases; bases with no gene match: 18. CDR3 length equals 19 residues. DNA for the CDR3: TGTGCCAGCAGCTTAGTGCAGGGGGCGCGGGCCATCTCATCAGATACGCAGTATTTT. This sequence encodes CASSLVQGARAISSDTQYF.

This clone was counted only a few times. The chain combines TRBV5-4 with TRBJ2-3; 7 nucleotides align to TRBD2. CDR3 size: 17 residues. After removal of 0 bases from V and 1 base from J, the junction contained 8 bases not matched to a gene. CDR1 is SGHNT and CDR2 is YYREEE in the germline V gene (reference sequence). CDR3: CASSLDGSGRGTDTQYF. The CDR3 region has the DNA TGTGCCAGCAGCTTGGATGGTAGCGGGCGGGGCACAGATACGCAGTATTTT.

This chain joins TRBV7-2 and TRBJ2-3; 10 bases agree with TRBD2. The CDR3 covers 15 residues. Germline CDR1 reads SGHTA; CDR2 reads FQGNSA. Unmatched junction bases numbered 5, after V lost 3 bases and J lost 5 bases. CDR3 amino acids: CASSFGRTSGDTQYF. The CDR3 nucleotides read TGTGCCAGCAGCTTCGGTAGGACTAGCGGAGATACGCAGTATTTT. The full variable domain, its missing parts supplied by reference TRBV7-2 and TRBJ2-3, is GAGVSQSPSNKVTEKGKDVELRCDPISGHTALYWYRQSLGQGLEFLIYFQGNSAPDKSGLPSDRFSAERTGGSVSTLTIQRTQQEDSAVYLCASSFGRTSGDTQYFGPGTRLTVL.

The chain has TRBV9 and TRBJ1-2, with 9 positions matching TRBD1. CDR1 is SGDLS and CDR2 is YYNGEE in the germline V gene. With 4 bases clipped from V and 3 bases from J, the junction kept 10 bases outside the gene matches. This CDR3 spans 16 amino acids. This CDR3 reads CASSRDQQGADYGYTF. The CDR3, as DNA: TGTGCCAGCAGCAGGGATCAACAGGGGGCAGACTATGGCTACACCTTC.

The genes are TRBV6-6 and TRBJ1-5; D is perhaps TRBD1 (6 bases). Trimming left V 2 bases short and J 4 bases short, with 12 bases between. Germline V gives CDR1 MNHNY, CDR2 SVGAGI (reference sequence). This CDR3 has 15 amino acids. DNA for the CDR3: TGTGCCAGCAGTTACCCAACAGGGCAGAATCAGCCCCAGCATTTT. Translation gives CASSYPTGQNQPQHF.

The J gene is TRBJ1-6, the V gene TRBV5-1, with a possible D match to TRBD1 (5 bases). V was pared by 2 bases and J by 0 bases, with 9 bases between. CDR1 and CDR2 from the germline V gene are SGHRS and YFSETQ. CDR3 length: 16 amino acids. CDR3 sequence: CASSLGQGSYNSPLHF. The CDR3, as DNA: TGCGCCAGCAGCTTAGGACAAGGCTCCTATAATTCACCCCTCCACTTT.

The V gene is TRBV29-1, the J gene TRBJ2-1, with 8 bases that match TRBD2. This CDR3 comprises 13 residues. The germline CDR1 and CDR2 sequences are SQVTM and ANQGSEA. V trimming: 2 bases; J trimming: 7 bases; junction bases outside the gene matches: 4. The DNA for the CDR3 is TGCAGCGTTGAACCGGGGGGGAGAAATGAGCAGTTCTTC. Translating gives CSVEPGGRNEQFF.

The J gene is TRBJ2-2, the V gene TRBV11-2; D gene ambiguous. The germline V gene has CDR1 SGHAT and CDR2 FQNNGV. Trimming removed 8 bases at V and 6 bases at J, with 10 bases between. This CDR3 contains 12 residues. The CDR3, as DNA: TGTGCCAGCTCCCCAGGCCCCGGGGAGCTGTTTTTT. It specifies CASSPGPGELFF. Supplemented by reference TRBV11-2 and TRBJ2-2, the full variable domain reads EAGVAQSPRYKIIEKRQSVAFWCNPISGHATLYWYQQILGQGPKLLIQFQNNGVVDDSQLPKDRFSAERLKGVDSTLKIQPAKLEDSAVYLCASSPGPGELFFGEGSRLTVL.

The CDR3 DNA reads TGTGCCAGCAGCGCCTCGACTAGCAGCGAGCAGTACTTC. Its protein product is CASSASTSSEQYF. This chain connects TRBV5-8 to TRBJ2-7; 7 nucleotides agree with TRBD2. This CDR3 has 13 amino acids. The V gene's germline CDR1 is SGHTS and CDR2 YDEGEE. The V gene end was trimmed by 4 bases and the J gene end by 6 bases; junction bases not matched to a gene: 7.

The CDR3 nucleotides are TGTGCCTGGAATAGTAAGGGGCAGGGGACCCAGTACTTC. As protein: CAWNSKGQGTQYF. The chain links TRBV30 to TRBJ2-5; tentatively, D is TRBD1 (5 bases). Looked up from germline, CDR1 is GTSNPN and CDR2 is SVGIG (reference sequence). V lost 4 bases to trimming and J lost 7 bases, with 16 bases between them. The CDR3 consists of 13 residues. Full variable domain (rest looked up from reference TRBV30 and TRBJ2-5): SQTIHQWPATLVQPVGSPLSLECTVEGTSNPNLYWYRQAAGRGLQLLFYSVGIGQISSEVPQNLSASRPQDRQFILSSKKLLLSDSGFYLCAWNSKGQGTQYFGPGTRLLVL.

This chain connects TRBV4-2 to TRBJ1-1; 9 nucleotides agree with TRBD1. The germline V gene encodes CDR1 LGHNA and CDR2 YNFKEQ. J lost 3 bases, V lost 0 bases, and 5 bases had no gene match. The CDR3 is made up of 16 amino acids. The chain's CDR3 is CASSQEWGQGHTEAFF. The CDR3 DNA follows: TGTGCCAGCAGCCAAGAATGGGGACAGGGCCACACTGAAGCTTTCTTT.

This chain links TRBV7-8 with TRBJ2-4; 8 bases map to TRBD1. Unmatched junction bases numbered 4, after V lost 0 bases and J lost 0 bases. CDR3 length: 17 residues. Germline V gene sequence: CDR1 SGHVS, CDR2 FQNEAQ. The CDR3 loop reads CASSLALGQGAKNIQYF. The CDR3 DNA is TGTGCCAGCAGCTTAGCGCTCGGACAGGGAGCCAAAAACATTCAGTACTTC.

This sequence joins TRBV12-5 and TRBJ1-1; 9 nucleotides match TRBD1. V was pared by 3 bases and J by 3 bases, with 11 bases of the junction left unmatched. The length of the CDR3 is 17 residues. Germline assignment: CDR1 LGHNT and CDR2 FRNRAP. For the CDR3, the DNA is TGTGCTAGTGGTTTAGGACAGGGGACGACTAGGGACACTGAAGCTTTCTTT. Amino acids: CASGLGQGTTRDTEAFF. Filled out from reference TRBV12-5 and TRBJ1-1, the complete variable domain reads DARVTQTPRHKVTEMGQEVTMRCQPILGHNTVFWYRQTMMQGLELLAYFRNRAPLDDSGMPKDRFSAEMPDATLATLKIQPSEPRDSAVYFCASGLGQGTTRDTEAFFGQGTRLTVV.

This chain links TRBV30 with TRBJ2-3; 8 nucleotides align to TRBD2. This CDR3 is 13 amino acids long. The junction had 9 bases not matched to a gene; V was cut back by 7 bases and J by 6 bases. The V gene's germline CDR1 is GTSNPN and CDR2 SVGIG (reference sequence). CDR3 amino acids: CASYSGSSDTQYF. The CDR3 coding sequence is TGTGCCTCCTACAGCGGGAGCTCCGATACGCAGTATTTT. The full variable domain, completed using reference TRBV30 and TRBJ2-3, is SQTIHQWPATLVQPVGSPLSLECTVEGTSNPNLYWYRQAAGRGLQLLFYSVGIGQISSEVPQNLSASRPQDRQFILSSKKLLLSDSGFYLCASYSGSSDTQYFGPGTRLTVL.

V is TRBV9 and J is TRBJ1-2; maybe TRBD1 (5 bases). V gave up 0 bases and J gave up 4 bases, with 16 bases separating them. The CDR3 is 16 residues long. Germline CDR1 is SGDLS and CDR2 is YYNGEE. The CDR3 region has the DNA TGTGCCAGCAGCGTAGGGCTGGAGGGGATGGTCTATGGCTACACCTTC. Protein sequence: CASSVGLEGMVYGYTF.